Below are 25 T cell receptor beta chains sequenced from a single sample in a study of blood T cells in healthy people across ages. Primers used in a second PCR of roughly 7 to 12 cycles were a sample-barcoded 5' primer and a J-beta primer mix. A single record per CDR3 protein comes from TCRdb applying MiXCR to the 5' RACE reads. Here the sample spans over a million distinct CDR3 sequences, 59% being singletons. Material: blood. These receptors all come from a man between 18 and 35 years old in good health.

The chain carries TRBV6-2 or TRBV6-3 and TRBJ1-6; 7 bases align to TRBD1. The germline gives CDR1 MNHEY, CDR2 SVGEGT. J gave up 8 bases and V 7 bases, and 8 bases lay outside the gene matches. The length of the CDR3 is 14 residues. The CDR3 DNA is TGTGCCAGCACGAATCCAGGGACAGATTCACCCCTCCACTTT. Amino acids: CASTNPGTDSPLHF.

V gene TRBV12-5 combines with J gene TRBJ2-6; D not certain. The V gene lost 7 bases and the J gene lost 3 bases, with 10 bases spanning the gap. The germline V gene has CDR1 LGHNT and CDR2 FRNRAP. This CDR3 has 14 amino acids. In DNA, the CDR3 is TGTGCTAGTGTCCCTTTCATTGGGGCCAACGTCCTGACTTTC. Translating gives CASVPFIGANVLTF.

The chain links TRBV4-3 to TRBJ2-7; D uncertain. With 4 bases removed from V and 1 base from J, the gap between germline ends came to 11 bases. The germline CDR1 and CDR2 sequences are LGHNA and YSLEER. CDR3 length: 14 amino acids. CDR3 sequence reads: CASSPHHRSYEQYF. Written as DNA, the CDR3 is TGCGCCAGCAGCCCCCACCATCGATCCTACGAGCAGTACTTC.

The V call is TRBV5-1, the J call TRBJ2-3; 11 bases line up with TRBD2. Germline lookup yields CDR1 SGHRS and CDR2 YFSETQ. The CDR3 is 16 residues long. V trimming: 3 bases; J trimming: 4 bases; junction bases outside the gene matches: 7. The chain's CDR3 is CASSSDLAGGPDTQYF. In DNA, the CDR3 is TGCGCCAGCAGCTCAGACTTAGCGGGGGGGCCAGATACGCAGTATTTT.

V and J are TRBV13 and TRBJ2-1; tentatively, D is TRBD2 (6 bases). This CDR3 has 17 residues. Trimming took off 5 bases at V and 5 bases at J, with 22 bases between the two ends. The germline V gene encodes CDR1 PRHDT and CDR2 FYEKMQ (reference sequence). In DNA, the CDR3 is TGTGCCAGCAGCCTTACCCACCGCAACCTAGCGAACAATGAGCAGTTCTTC. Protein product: CASSLTHRNLANNEQFF.

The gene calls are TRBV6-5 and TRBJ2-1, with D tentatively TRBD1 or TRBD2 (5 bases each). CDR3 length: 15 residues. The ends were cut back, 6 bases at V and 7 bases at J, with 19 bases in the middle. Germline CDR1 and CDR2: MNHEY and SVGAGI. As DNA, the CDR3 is TGTGCCAGCAGGCGCGCCGGGACCCAGGGTAATGAGCAGTTCTTC. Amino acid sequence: CASRRAGTQGNEQFF.

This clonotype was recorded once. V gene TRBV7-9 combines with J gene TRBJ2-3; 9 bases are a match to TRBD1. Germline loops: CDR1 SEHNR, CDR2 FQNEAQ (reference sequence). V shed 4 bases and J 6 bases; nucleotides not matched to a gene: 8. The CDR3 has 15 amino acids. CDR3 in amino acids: CASSYTGGYGDTQYF. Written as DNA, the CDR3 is TGTGCCAGCAGCTATACAGGGGGCTATGGGGATACGCAGTATTTT.

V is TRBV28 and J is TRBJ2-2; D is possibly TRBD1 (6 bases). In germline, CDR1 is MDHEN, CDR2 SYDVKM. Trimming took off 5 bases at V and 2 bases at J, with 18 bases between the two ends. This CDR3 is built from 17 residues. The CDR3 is CASSREGTTGNTGELFF. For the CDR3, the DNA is TGTGCCAGCAGTCGGGAAGGGACAACTGGAAACACCGGGGAGCTGTTTTTT.

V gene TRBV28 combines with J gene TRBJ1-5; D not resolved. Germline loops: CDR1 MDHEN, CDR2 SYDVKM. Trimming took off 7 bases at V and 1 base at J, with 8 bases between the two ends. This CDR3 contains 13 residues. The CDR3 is CASNARSNQPQHF. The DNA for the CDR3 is TGTGCCAGCAACGCAAGAAGCAATCAGCCCCAGCATTTT. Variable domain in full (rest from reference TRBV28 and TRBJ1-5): DVKVTQSSRYLVKRTGEKVFLECVQDMDHENMFWYRQDPGLGLRLIYFSYDVKMKEKGDIPEGYSVSREKKERFSLILESASTNQTSMYLCASNARSNQPQHFGDGTRLSIL.

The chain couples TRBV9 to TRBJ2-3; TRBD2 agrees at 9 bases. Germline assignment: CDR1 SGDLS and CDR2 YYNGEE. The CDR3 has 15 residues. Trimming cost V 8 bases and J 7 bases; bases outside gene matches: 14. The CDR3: CASNRDSGSINTQYF. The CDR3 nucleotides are TGTGCCAGTAACAGGGATAGCGGGAGTATAAATACGCAGTATTTT.

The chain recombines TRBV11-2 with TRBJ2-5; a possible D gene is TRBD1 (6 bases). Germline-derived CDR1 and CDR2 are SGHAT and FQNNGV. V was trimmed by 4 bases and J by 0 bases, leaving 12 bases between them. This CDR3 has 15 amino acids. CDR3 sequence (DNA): TGTGCCAGCAGCTACACAAGGGGGAACCAAGAGACCCAGTACTTC. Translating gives CASSYTRGNQETQYF.

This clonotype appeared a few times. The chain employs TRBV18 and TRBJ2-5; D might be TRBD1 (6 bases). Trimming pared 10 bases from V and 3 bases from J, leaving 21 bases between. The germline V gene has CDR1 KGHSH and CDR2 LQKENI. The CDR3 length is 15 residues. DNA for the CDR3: TGTGCCACCACCGCAGACAGAAACAGGGAAGAGACCCAGTACTTC. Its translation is CATTADRNREETQYF.

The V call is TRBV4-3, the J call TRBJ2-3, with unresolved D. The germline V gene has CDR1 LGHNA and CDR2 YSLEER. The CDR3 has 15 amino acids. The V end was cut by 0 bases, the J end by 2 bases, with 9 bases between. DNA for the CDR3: TGCGCCAGCAGCCAAGAATCCAGATCCACAGATACGCAGTATTTT. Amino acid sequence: CASSQESRSTDTQYF.

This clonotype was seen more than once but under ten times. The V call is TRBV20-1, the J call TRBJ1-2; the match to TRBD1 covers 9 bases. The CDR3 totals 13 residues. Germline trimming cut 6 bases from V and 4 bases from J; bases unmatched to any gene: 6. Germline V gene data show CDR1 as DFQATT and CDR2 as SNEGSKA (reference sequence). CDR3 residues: CSAIGQGSYGYTF. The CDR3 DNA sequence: TGCAGTGCAATAGGACAGGGGAGCTATGGCTACACCTTC.

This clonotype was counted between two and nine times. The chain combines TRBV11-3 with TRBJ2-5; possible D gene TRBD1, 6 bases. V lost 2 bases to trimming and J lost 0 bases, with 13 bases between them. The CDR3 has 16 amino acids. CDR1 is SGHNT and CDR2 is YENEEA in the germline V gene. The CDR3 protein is CASSLRATGYQETQYF. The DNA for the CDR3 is TGTGCCAGCAGCTTACGGGCGACAGGATACCAAGAGACCCAGTACTTC.

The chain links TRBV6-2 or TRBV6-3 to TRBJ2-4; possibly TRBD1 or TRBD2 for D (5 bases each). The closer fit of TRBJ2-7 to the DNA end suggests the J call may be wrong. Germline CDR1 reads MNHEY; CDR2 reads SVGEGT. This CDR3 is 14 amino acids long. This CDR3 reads CASRGRGYSYEQYF. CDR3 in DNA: TGTGCCAGCAGGGGACGGGGATACTCCTACGAGCAGTACTTC.

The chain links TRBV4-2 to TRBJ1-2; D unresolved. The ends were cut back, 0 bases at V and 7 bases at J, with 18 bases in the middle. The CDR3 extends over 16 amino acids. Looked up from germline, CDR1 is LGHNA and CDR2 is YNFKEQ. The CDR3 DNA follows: TGTGCCAGCAGCCAAGAAGTCGGGGTACCCCCGGCTGGCTACACCTTC. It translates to CASSQEVGVPPAGYTF.

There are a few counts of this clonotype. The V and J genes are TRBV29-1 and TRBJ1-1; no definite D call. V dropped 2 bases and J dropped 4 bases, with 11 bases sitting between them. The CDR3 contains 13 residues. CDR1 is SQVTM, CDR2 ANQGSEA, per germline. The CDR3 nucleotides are TGCAGCGTTGAATTAGGGAGGAGCACTGAAGCTTTCTTT. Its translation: CSVELGRSTEAFF.

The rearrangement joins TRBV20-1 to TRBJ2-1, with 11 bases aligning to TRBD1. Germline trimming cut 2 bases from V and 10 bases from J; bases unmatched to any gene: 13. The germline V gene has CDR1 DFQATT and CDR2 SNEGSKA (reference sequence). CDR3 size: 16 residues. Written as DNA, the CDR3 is TGCAGTGCTAGATTTACGAGGGGACAGGGGGTTTACGAGCAGTTCTTC. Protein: CSARFTRGQGVYEQFF.

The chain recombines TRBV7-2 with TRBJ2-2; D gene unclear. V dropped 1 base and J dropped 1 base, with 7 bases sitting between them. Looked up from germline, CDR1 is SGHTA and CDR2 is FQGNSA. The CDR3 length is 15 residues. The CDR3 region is CASSLGSKNTGELFF. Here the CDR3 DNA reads TGTGCCAGCAGCTTAGGATCTAAGAACACCGGGGAGCTGTTTTTT. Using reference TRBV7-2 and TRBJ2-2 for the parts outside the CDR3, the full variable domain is GAGVSQSPSNKVTEKGKDVELRCDPISGHTALYWYRQSLGQGLEFLIYFQGNSAPDKSGLPSDRFSAERTGGSVSTLTIQRTQQEDSAVYLCASSLGSKNTGELFFGEGSRLTVL.

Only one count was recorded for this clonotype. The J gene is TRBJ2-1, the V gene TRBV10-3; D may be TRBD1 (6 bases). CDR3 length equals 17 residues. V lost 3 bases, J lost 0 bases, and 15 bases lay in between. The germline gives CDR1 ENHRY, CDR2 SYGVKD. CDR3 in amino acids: CAISDPSGQNSYNEQFF. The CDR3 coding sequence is TGTGCCATCAGTGACCCCTCGGGACAAAACTCCTACAATGAGCAGTTCTTC.

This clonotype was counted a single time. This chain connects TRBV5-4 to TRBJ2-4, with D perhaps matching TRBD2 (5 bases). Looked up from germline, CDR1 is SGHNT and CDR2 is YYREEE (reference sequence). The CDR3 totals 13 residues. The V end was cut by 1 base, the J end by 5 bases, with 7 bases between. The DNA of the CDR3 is TGTGCCAGCAGCTTGCTGGGAGAAAACATTCAGTACTTC. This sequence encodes CASSLLGENIQYF.

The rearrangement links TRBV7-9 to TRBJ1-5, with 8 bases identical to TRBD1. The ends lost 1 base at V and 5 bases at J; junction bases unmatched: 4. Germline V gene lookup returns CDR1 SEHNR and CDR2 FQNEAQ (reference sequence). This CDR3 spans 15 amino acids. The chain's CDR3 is CASSLVGQGDQPQHF. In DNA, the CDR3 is TGTGCCAGCAGCTTAGTTGGACAGGGCGATCAGCCCCAGCATTTT.

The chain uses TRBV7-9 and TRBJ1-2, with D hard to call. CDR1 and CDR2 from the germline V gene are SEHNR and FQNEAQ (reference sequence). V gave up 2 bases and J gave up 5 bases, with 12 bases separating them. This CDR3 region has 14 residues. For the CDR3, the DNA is TGTGCCAGCAGCTTAACGAGGGAAGGGTATGGCTACACCTTC. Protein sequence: CASSLTREGYGYTF.

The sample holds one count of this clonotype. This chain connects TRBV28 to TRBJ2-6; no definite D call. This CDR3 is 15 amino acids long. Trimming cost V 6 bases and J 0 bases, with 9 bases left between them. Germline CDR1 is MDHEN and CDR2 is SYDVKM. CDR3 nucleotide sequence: TGTGCCAGCAGCCCTCATATCTCTGGGGCCAACGTCCTGACTTTC. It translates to CASSPHISGANVLTF.